This T cell receptor (beta chain) was identified in a study of blood T cell repertoires in COVID-19. As for the study in general: COVID-19 samples collected from the United States, Italy and Spain covered acute and convalescent phases. The cDNA or gDNA used as material had been derived from T cells, B-cell-depleted T cells, or PBMCs.

The V gene's germline CDR1 is SGHTS and CDR2 YDEGEE. The CDR3 length is 13 residues. V lost 4 bases and J 6 bases, leaving 10 bases between the germline ends. The assay was immunoSEQ multiplex PCR, and TCRdb's table has in-frame clones only and misses some. This sample has about 210,000 clones, with 80% to 90% found just once. The chain carries TRBV5-8 and TRBJ1-4; perhaps TRBD1 as D (5 bases). The receptor was derived from a man in his forties or fifties with acute or convalescent COVID-19. The specimen sequenced was peripheral blood. DNA of the CDR3: TGTGCCAGCAGCGGGCAGGGATATGAAAAACTGTTTTTT. It yields the protein CASSGQGYEKLFF. Variable domain in full (rest from reference TRBV5-8 and TRBJ1-4): EAGVTQSPTHLIKTRGQQATLRCSPISGHTSVYWYQQALGLGLQFLLWYDEGEERNRGNFPPRFSGRQFPNYSSELNVNALELEDSALYLCASSGQGYEKLFFGSGTQLSVL.